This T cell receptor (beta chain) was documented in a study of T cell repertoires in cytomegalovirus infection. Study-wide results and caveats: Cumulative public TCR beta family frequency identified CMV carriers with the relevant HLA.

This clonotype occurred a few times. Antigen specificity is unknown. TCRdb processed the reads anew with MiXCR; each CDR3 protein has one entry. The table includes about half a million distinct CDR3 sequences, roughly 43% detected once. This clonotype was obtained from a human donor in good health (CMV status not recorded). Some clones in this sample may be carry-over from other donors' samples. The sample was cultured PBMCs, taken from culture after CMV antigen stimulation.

This chain's CDR3 is CASSARGGRDTGELFF. CDR3 coding DNA: TGTGCCAGCAGTGCCCGAGGGGGTCGGGACACCGGGGAGCTGTTTTTT. The V and J genes are TRBV7-2 and TRBJ2-2; TRBD1 is a possible D gene (6 bases). Germline CDR1 SGHTA, CDR2 FQGNSA. V shed 6 bases and J shed 3 bases, with 17 bases lying between them. The CDR3 runs to 16 residues.